The next 18 T cell receptor beta chains were all read from a single sample in a study of T cell changes during pregnancy in multiple sclerosis. Sequenced by immunoSEQ multiplex PCR; TCRdb stores in-frame clones only, minus some. Here the sample spans tens of thousands of clones, 80% to 95% being singletons. The starting material was CD4+ T cells from peripheral blood mononuclear cells, obtained after pregnancy. The receptors shown here come from a female donor with multiple sclerosis, enrolled in a pregnancy study.

This chain joins TRBV6-5 and TRBJ1-1; tentative D call: TRBD1 (6 bases). The germline gives CDR1 MNHEY, CDR2 SVGAGI. Trimming removed 2 bases at V and 3 bases at J, with 16 bases between. The CDR3 consists of 16 residues. CDR3 amino acids: CASSYRRTALHTEAFF. The CDR3 bases are TGTGCCAGCAGTTACCGTCGGACAGCGCTCCACACTGAAGCTTTCTTT.

The rearrangement joins TRBV5-4 to TRBJ2-4, with TRBD2 matching 8 bases. From germline, CDR1 is SGHNT and CDR2 YYREEE (reference sequence). This CDR3 has 17 amino acids. The J segment lost 7 bases and the V segment lost 4 bases, leaving 16 bases of the junction unmatched. The CDR3 loop reads CASSAVNSGLVRNIQYF. The CDR3 DNA is TGTGCCAGCAGCGCTGTGAATTCGGGACTAGTCAGGAACATTCAGTACTTC.

J is TRBJ2-5 and V is TRBV13, with D possibly TRBD1 on 5 matching bases. Germline CDR1 PRHDT, CDR2 FYEKMQ (reference sequence). The CDR3 contains 17 residues. Trimming stripped 6 bases from V and 0 bases from J, with 20 bases between. The CDR3 nucleotides are TGTGCCAGCAGTTCAGGGTTCGATCTGGCGTACCAAGAGACCCAGTACTTC. Translating gives CASSSGFDLAYQETQYF.

CDR3 sequence reads: CASSGAASPGGYLYGYTF. The CDR3 DNA reads as TGTGCCAGCAGCGGGGCGGCCTCCCCCGGGGGGTATCTCTATGGCTACACCTTC. J is TRBJ1-2 and V is TRBV9; maybe TRBD1 (5 bases). The germline V gene encodes CDR1 SGDLS and CDR2 YYNGEE. The V and J ends lost 3 bases and 4 bases respectively, with 25 bases between them. CDR3 length: 18 residues.

The V gene is TRBV4-1, the J gene TRBJ2-2; 10 bases are shared with TRBD2. The CDR3 loop spans 19 amino acids. V gave up 4 bases and J gave up 2 bases; unmatched junction bases: 13. Per the germline V gene, CDR1 is MGHRA and CDR2 is YSYEKL. In DNA, the CDR3 is TGCGCCAGCAGCCGACAGCTTGTGCTAGCGGGGGCCAACACCGGGGAGCTGTTTTTT. Amino acid sequence: CASSRQLVLAGANTGELFF.

V usage is TRBV7-3 and J usage is TRBJ1-1; 9 bases match TRBD1. Losses at the gene ends were 5 bases for V and 4 bases for J; bases not matched to a gene: 5. CDR3 length: 14 residues. Germline V lookup: CDR1 SGHTA, CDR2 FQGTGA. The CDR3 region is CASSDGTGITEAFF. CDR3 DNA sequence: TGTGCCAGCAGCGATGGGACAGGGATCACTGAAGCTTTCTTT.

V is TRBV6-6 and J is TRBJ1-5, with 9 bases lining up with TRBD1. V lost 6 bases to trimming and J lost 5 bases; unmatched junction nucleotides: 2. There are 13 residues in the CDR3. The germline V gene encodes CDR1 MNHNY and CDR2 SVGAGI (reference sequence). The CDR3 DNA follows: TGTGCCAGCAGGCGACAGGGGGATCAGCCCCAGCATTTT. Translation: CASRRQGDQPQHF.

This clone was seen a single time. This sequence joins TRBV19 and TRBJ1-3; D is possibly TRBD1 (5 bases). The length of the CDR3 is 14 residues. The V and J ends lost 7 bases and 2 bases respectively, with 12 bases between them. Germline CDR1 reads LNHDA; CDR2 reads SQIVND (reference sequence). The CDR3 region is CASMRQIAGNTIYF. CDR3 DNA: TGTGCCAGTATGAGACAGATCGCTGGAAACACCATATATTTT.

The chain combines TRBV6-4 with TRBJ2-1; TRBD2 agrees at 9 bases. The CDR3 sequence is 15 residues long. J was trimmed by 5 bases and V by 6 bases; bases with no gene match: 8. Germline assignment: CDR1 MRHNA and CDR2 SNTAGT. CDR3 in amino acids: CASSDVAGVNNEQFF. DNA of the CDR3: TGTGCCAGCAGCGACGTAGCGGGGGTTAACAATGAGCAGTTCTTC.

This chain connects TRBV7-8 to TRBJ2-4, with 9 bases lining up with TRBD1. Germline V gene sequence: CDR1 SGHVS, CDR2 FQNEAQ. The CDR3 loop spans 14 amino acids. Trimming at V came to 5 bases and at J to 7 bases, leaving 6 bases not matched to a gene. The CDR3 DNA is TGTGCCAGCAGCCCGCCAGGACAGGGGAACATTCAGTACTTC. This translates into CASSPPGQGNIQYF.

This chain links TRBV7-8 with TRBJ2-3; 8 nucleotides align to TRBD1. The V and J ends lost 1 base and 11 bases, in that order; junction bases with no gene match: 2. In germline, CDR1 is SGHVS, CDR2 FQNEAQ. The CDR3 spans 12 residues. This CDR3 reads CASSLVGTGQYF. CDR3 nucleotides: TGTGCCAGCAGCTTAGTGGGGACAGGGCAGTATTTT.

This chain links TRBV11-3 with TRBJ1-2; possible D gene TRBD1, 5 bases. The V end was cut by 6 bases, the J end by 8 bases, with 16 bases between. This CDR3 is built from 13 residues. The germline V gene encodes CDR1 SGHNT and CDR2 YENEEA. This chain's CDR3 is CASSRPGGEGYTF. CDR3 DNA: TGTGCCAGCAGTCGACCGGGGGGGGAAGGCTACACCTTC.

The chain has TRBV7-2 and TRBJ1-1; D uncertain. V lost 1 base to trimming and J lost 0 bases, with 9 bases between them. The germline V gene has CDR1 SGHTA and CDR2 FQGNSA. This CDR3 is built from 15 residues. The CDR3 region is CASSLDHSMNTEAFF. The CDR3 coding sequence is TGTGCCAGCAGCTTAGATCACAGTATGAACACTGAAGCTTTCTTT.

The rearrangement links TRBV5-4 to TRBJ1-4, with D possibly TRBD1 on 5 matching bases. CDR1 and CDR2 from the germline V gene are SGHNT and YYREEE (reference sequence). This CDR3 has 15 amino acids. Between the trimmed V and J ends, which lost 4 bases and 8 bases, there was a span of 18 bases. The CDR3 protein is CASSQRRDQDEKLFF. CDR3 sequence (DNA): TGTGCCAGCAGCCAGCGGAGGGACCAGGACGAAAAACTGTTTTTT.

The chain recombines TRBV20-1 with TRBJ2-1, with D possibly being TRBD2 (5 bases). This CDR3 spans 11 amino acids. Germline V CDR1 and CDR2: DFQATT, SNEGSKA (reference sequence). The ends were cut back, 5 bases at V and 6 bases at J, with 8 bases in the middle. CDR3 sequence reads: CSAALVNEQFF. The CDR3, as DNA: TGCAGTGCTGCACTAGTCAATGAGCAGTTCTTC.

The V gene is TRBV5-1, the J gene TRBJ2-1, with 9 bases matching TRBD2. Germline V gene data show CDR1 as SGHRS and CDR2 as YFSETQ. V was clipped by 2 bases and J by 4 bases; unmatched bases: 1. The CDR3 has 14 residues. In nucleotides, the CDR3 is TGCGCCAGCAGCTTAACTAGCGGGTACAATGAGCAGTTCTTC. This codes for CASSLTSGYNEQFF.

The chain employs TRBV18 and TRBJ2-7, with D perhaps matching TRBD2 (5 bases). The CDR3 runs 13 residues. Trimming cost V 6 bases and J 6 bases, with 15 bases left between them. CDR1 KGHSH and CDR2 LQKENI come from the germline V gene. Here the CDR3 DNA reads TGTGCCAGCTCTGACGAGGGCCGGCGCGAGCAGTACTTC. Its translation: CASSDEGRREQYF.

V and J are TRBV9 and TRBJ2-3; D unresolved. CDR1 and CDR2 from the germline V gene are SGDLS and YYNGEE. V was trimmed by 4 bases and J by 2 bases, leaving 11 bases between them. CDR3 length: 14 amino acids. DNA for the CDR3: TGTGCCAGCAGCCGATTAGCAGTCACAGATACGCAGTATTTT. Protein: CASSRLAVTDTQYF.